This TCR beta chain was sequenced in a study of shared clonotypes between healthy human individuals. Across the study: The study used three CD4 naive, three CD4 memory, two CD8 naive and one CD8 memory plate per donor. Broader study findings: Researchers found naive subsets generally carried larger estimated richness than memory subsets.

V lost 4 bases to trimming and J lost 3 bases; unmatched junction nucleotides: 4. Per the germline V gene, CDR1 is SGHKS and CDR2 is YYEKEE (reference sequence). There are 13 residues in the CDR3. As concerns this clone: As yet, its antigen is unknown.

As defined, naive CD8 cells were CD45RO-negative and positively selected for CCR7, with terminally differentiated effector memory CD45RA+ cells excluded. Donors comprised healthy HIV-negative adults lacking recent acute infections or vaccinations. The test was conducted at deep level. Libraries were prepared by immunoSEQ multiplex PCR; TCRdb keeps only in-frame clonotypes and omits some of them. Found here are around 610,000 clones, roughly 96% of them singletons; the top ten hold approximately 0.12%. The source is a woman between 25 and 40 years old in good health. The source material was naive CD8+ T cells sorted from blood. This rearrangement joins TRBV5-5 to TRBJ2-7; 7 nucleotides agree with TRBD1. The CDR3 region is CASSARDSYEQYF. The CDR3 DNA follows: TGTGCCAGCAGCGCCCGGGACAGCTACGAGCAGTACTTC.